This TCR beta chain originates from a study of beta chain features in type 1 diabetes. The isolated RNA, all of it, was reverse transcribed, so expressed TCRB transcripts were what got sequenced. The method was immunoSEQ multiplex PCR; TCRdb's version includes in-frame clones alone and lacks a portion of them. In the table there are hundreds of thousands of clones, approximately 70% of which are singletons. Populations isolated by sorting all had purity greater than 95%. Note on this clone: What it binds is not known.

From germline, CDR1 is SQVTM and CDR2 ANQGSEA. The CDR3 consists of 14 residues. V lost 5 bases to trimming and J lost 5 bases, with 16 bases between them. Overall study results and limits: Still unanswered here is whether HLA type influences TCRB rearrangement. cDNA sequencing could over-represent cells with high TCR expression.

The chain couples TRBV29-1 to TRBJ2-1; D tentatively fits TRBD1 or TRBD2 (5 bases each). This TCR came from a man aged 25-40 years in good health. Input material: naive CD4+ T cells from blood. CDR3: CSVKRGAPDNEQFF. The CDR3 DNA reads TGCAGCGTTAAACGAGGGGCCCCCGACAATGAGCAGTTCTTC.